The rows below give T cell receptor beta chains drawn from one sample of a study of breast tumors, draining lymph nodes, adjacent tissues. TCRdb fed the multiplex PCR reads into MiXCR, producing one record per CDR3 protein. The sample lists some 25,000 distinct CDR3 sequences; roughly a quarter were seen once. Sequencing was done on a sample of breast tumor tissue. All receptors come from a female donor with breast cancer. Some clones in this sample may be carry-over from other donors' samples. CDR3s include the opening cysteine and the closing phenylalanine or tryptophan. A D gene is named only where the DNA matches it firmly. Clone sizes are given selectively: once, few, many, or a class where the clone is expanded.

abundance: many
d_gene: TRBD2
j_gene: TRBJ2-5
v_gene: TRBV20-1
CDR3nt: TGCAGTGCTAATACCCTAGCGGGAGGGGGAGGTAGGGAGACCCAGTACTTC
CDR3aa: CSANTLAGGGGRETQYF

abundance: NA
d_gene: NA
j_gene: TRBJ2-5
v_gene: TRBV7-2
CDR3nt: TGTGCCAGCAGCTCGGTGGGGGGTTTGGAAGAGACCCAGTACTTC
CDR3aa: CASSSVGGLEETQYF

abundance: many
d_gene: TRBD1
j_gene: TRBJ2-2
v_gene: TRBV7-8
CDR3nt: TGTGCCAGCAGCTTAGCGTTGAGACAGGGAACCCGGGAGCTGTTTTTT
CDR3aa: CASSLALRQGTRELFF

abundance: few
d_gene: TRBD2
j_gene: TRBJ2-5
v_gene: TRBV10-2
CDR3nt: TGCGCCAGCAGTGGTTCCAGCGGGAGTATTAAAAGGACCCAGTACTTC
CDR3aa: CASSGSSGSIKRTQYF

abundance: many
d_gene: NA
j_gene: TRBJ2-5
v_gene: TRBV20-1
CDR3nt: TGCAGTGCTAGAACAGGGCATGAGACCCAGTACTTC
CDR3aa: CSARTGHETQYF

abundance: many
d_gene: NA
j_gene: TRBJ2-1
v_gene: TRBV5-1
CDR3nt: TGCGCCAGCAGCTTTAGCGGTGGAAATGAGCAGTTCTTC
CDR3aa: CASSFSGGNEQFF

abundance: NA
d_gene: NA
j_gene: TRBJ2-5
v_gene: TRBV30
CDR3nt: TGTGCCTGGAGCAAAAAACAGGGCTTGGGCGAGACCCAGTACTTC
CDR3aa: CAWSKKQGLGETQYF

abundance: many
d_gene: NA
j_gene: TRBJ2-2
v_gene: TRBV5-5
CDR3nt: TGTGCCAGCAGCTTGGTGGGGGCGGACACCGGGGAGCTGTTTTTT
CDR3aa: CASSLVGADTGELFF

abundance: many
d_gene: NA
j_gene: TRBJ1-6
v_gene: TRBV9
CDR3nt: TGTGCCAGCAGCGTAGGGTGGGGGTCGGATTCACCCCTCCACTTT
CDR3aa: CASSVGWGSDSPLHF

abundance: NA
d_gene: NA
j_gene: TRBJ1-1
v_gene: TRBV6-1
CDR3nt: TGTGCCAGCAGCGAAGGGGCAGGGAGGGTGGGAAACACTGAAGCTTTCTTT
CDR3aa: CASSEGAGRVGNTEAFF

abundance: many
d_gene: NA
j_gene: TRBJ2-3
v_gene: TRBV27
CDR3nt: TGTGCCAGCAGTTTATCGTGGGACTTCACAGATACGCAGTATTTT
CDR3aa: CASSLSWDFTDTQYF

abundance: many
d_gene: NA
j_gene: TRBJ2-7
v_gene: TRBV5-6
CDR3nt: TGTGCCAGCAGCTCAGGGCAGCAGCAGTACTTC
CDR3aa: CASSSGQQQYF

abundance: many
d_gene: TRBD1
j_gene: TRBJ2-7
v_gene: TRBV10-3
CDR3nt: TGTGCCATCAGTGACCCAGGACAGGGGATCTACGAGCAGTACTTC
CDR3aa: CAISDPGQGIYEQYF

abundance: many
d_gene: TRBD1
j_gene: TRBJ2-3
v_gene: TRBV4-1
CDR3nt: TGCGCCAGCAGCTTCCGACAGGGGGGCAAAGATACGCAGTATTTT
CDR3aa: CASSFRQGGKDTQYF

abundance: many
d_gene: NA
j_gene: TRBJ2-7
v_gene: TRBV9
CDR3nt: TGTGCCAGCAGTAGGACGGCAAGCTCCTACGAGCAGTACTTC
CDR3aa: CASSRTASSYEQYF

abundance: NA
d_gene: TRBD1
j_gene: TRBJ2-3
v_gene: TRBV13
CDR3nt: TGCGCCAGCAGCTATGGGACAGGGCGCGGGCGGAGGACAGATACGCAGTATTTT
CDR3aa: CASSYGTGRGRRTDTQYF

abundance: few
d_gene: TRBD1
j_gene: TRBJ1-1
v_gene: TRBV20-1
CDR3nt: TGCAGTGCTAGAGACGCGACAGGGAGCGGCGACACTGAAGCTTTCTTT
CDR3aa: CSARDATGSGDTEAFF

abundance: NA
d_gene: NA
j_gene: TRBJ2-7
v_gene: TRBV15
CDR3nt: TGTGCCACCAGCAGAGGAGGTGAGGAGCAGTACTTC
CDR3aa: CATSRGGEEQYF

abundance: NA
d_gene: TRBD1
j_gene: TRBJ1-6
v_gene: TRBV13
CDR3nt: TGTGCCAGCAGCTATGGGACAGCCTATAATTCACCCCTCCACTTT
CDR3aa: CASSYGTAYNSPLHF

abundance: many
d_gene: NA
j_gene: TRBJ1-4
v_gene: TRBV7-9
CDR3nt: TGTGCCAGCAGCCCTCCGGGACGGCTTGAAAAACTGTTTTTT
CDR3aa: CASSPPGRLEKLFF

abundance: many
d_gene: TRBD1
j_gene: TRBJ2-7
v_gene: TRBV10-1
CDR3nt: TGCGCCAGCAGTCCGGGACAGGGTTATCGCTACGAGCAGTACTTC
CDR3aa: CASSPGQGYRYEQYF

abundance: NA
d_gene: TRBD1
j_gene: TRBJ1-1
v_gene: TRBV5-1
CDR3nt: TGCGCCAGCAGCTTGTACAGGGGGCTTGACACTGAAGCTTTCTTT
CDR3aa: CASSLYRGLDTEAFF